This T cell receptor beta chain appears in the sequencing data of a study of T-cell reconstitution after alpha-beta-depleted transplantation in children. Regarding the study as a whole: At the one-year point after transplant, T-cell counts and TCRbeta diversity were found to come mostly from T cells that had been newly produced. Reportedly, only several hundred clones from non-depleted graft cells drove alpha-beta T-cell counts at about two months. Surviving thymic progenitors and recipient T cells were the source of high TCRbeta diversity at day 60 in some patients.

Unique molecular identifiers tagged the TCRbeta library. TCRdb passed the PCR reads through MiXCR, listing each CDR3 protein once. The sample lists about 130,000 distinct CDR3 sequences, approximately 8.7% occurring once. Between the trimmed V and J ends, which lost 7 bases and 1 base, there was a span of 10 bases. This CDR3 is built from 13 residues. Germline CDR1 reads LGHDT; CDR2 reads YNNKEL (reference sequence). This clonotype has just a few counts. Its antigen is undetermined. The sequence derives from a girl in the first two years of life who had a stem cell transplant for combined immunodeficiency, so the T cells may come from the graft donor. This chain uses TRBV3-1 with TRBJ1-2; no definite D call. The starting material was PBMCs, mostly from graft donor cells, obtained 180 days after TCRalphabeta/CD19-depleted stem cell transplant. The CDR3 region has the DNA TGTGCCAGCACCAACGCCTTTAACTATGGCTACACCTTC. It translates to CASTNAFNYGYTF. The full variable domain, with the rest looked up from reference TRBV3-1 and TRBJ1-2, is DTAVSQTPKYLVTQMGNDKSIKCEQNLGHDTMYWYKQDSKKFLKIMFSYNNKELIINETVPNRFSPKSPDKAHLNLHINSLELGDSAVYFCASTNAFNYGYTFGSGTRLTVV.